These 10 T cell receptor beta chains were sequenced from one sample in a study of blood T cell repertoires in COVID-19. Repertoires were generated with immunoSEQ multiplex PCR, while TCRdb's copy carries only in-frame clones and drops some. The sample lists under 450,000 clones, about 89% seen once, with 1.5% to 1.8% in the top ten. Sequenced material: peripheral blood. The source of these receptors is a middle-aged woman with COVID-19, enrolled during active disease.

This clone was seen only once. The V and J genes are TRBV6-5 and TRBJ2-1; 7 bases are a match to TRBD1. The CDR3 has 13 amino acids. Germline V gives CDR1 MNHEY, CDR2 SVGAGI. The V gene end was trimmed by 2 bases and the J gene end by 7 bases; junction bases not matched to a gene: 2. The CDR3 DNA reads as TGTGCCAGCAGTTACCTACAGGGGAATGAGCAGTTCTTC. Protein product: CASSYLQGNEQFF.

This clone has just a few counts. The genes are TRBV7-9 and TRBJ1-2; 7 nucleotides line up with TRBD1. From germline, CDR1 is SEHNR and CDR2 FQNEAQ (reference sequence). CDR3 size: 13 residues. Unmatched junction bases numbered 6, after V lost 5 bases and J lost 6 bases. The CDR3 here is CASSVGQANGYTF. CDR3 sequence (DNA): TGTGCCAGCAGCGTAGGACAGGCGAATGGCTACACCTTC.

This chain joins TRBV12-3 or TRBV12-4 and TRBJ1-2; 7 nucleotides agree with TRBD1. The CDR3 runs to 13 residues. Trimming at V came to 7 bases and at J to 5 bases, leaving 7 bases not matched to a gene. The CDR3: CASTPGQSYGYTF. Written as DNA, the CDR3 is TGTGCCAGCACCCCGGGACAGAGTTATGGCTACACCTTC.

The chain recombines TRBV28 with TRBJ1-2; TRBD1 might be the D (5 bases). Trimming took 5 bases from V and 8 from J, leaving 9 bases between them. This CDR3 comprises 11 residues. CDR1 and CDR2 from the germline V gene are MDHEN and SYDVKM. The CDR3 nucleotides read TGTGCCAGCAGTCTTAGGGGCGGCTACACCTTC. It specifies CASSLRGGYTF.

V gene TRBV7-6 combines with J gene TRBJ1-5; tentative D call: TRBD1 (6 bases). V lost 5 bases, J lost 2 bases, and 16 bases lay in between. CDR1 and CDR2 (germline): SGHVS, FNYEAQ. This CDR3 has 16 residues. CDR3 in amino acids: CASSLRAGVGNQPQHF. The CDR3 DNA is TGTGCCAGCAGCCTCAGGGCAGGGGTTGGCAATCAGCCCCAGCATTTT.

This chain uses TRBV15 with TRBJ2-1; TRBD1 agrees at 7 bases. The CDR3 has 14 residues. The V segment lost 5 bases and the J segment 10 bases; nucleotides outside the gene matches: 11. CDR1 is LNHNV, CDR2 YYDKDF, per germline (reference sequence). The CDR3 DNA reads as TGTGCCACCAGCGGAATCAGACAGGGTGGGGAGCAGTTCTTC. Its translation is CATSGIRQGGEQFF.

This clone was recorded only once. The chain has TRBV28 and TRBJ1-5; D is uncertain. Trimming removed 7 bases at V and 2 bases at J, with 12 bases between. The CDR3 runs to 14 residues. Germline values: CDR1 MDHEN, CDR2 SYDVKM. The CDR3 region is CASKTHGGNQPQHF. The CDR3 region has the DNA TGTGCCAGCAAGACTCATGGCGGCAATCAGCCCCAGCATTTT. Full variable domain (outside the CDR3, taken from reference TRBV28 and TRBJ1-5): DVKVTQSSRYLVKRTGEKVFLECVQDMDHENMFWYRQDPGLGLRLIYFSYDVKMKEKGDIPEGYSVSREKKERFSLILESASTNQTSMYLCASKTHGGNQPQHFGDGTRLSIL.

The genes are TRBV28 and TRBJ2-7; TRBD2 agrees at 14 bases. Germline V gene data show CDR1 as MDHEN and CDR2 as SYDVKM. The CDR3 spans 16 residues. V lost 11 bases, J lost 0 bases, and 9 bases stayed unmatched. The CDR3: CAARTSGRSYSYEQYF. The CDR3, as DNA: TGTGCCGCACGGACTAGCGGGAGGTCCTACTCCTACGAGCAGTACTTC.

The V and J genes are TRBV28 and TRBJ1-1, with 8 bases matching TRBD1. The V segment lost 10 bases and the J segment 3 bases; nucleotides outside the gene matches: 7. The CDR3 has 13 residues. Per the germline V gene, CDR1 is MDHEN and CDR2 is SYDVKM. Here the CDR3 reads CAIPTGEDTEAFF. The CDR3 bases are TGTGCCATTCCGACAGGGGAAGACACTGAAGCTTTCTTT.

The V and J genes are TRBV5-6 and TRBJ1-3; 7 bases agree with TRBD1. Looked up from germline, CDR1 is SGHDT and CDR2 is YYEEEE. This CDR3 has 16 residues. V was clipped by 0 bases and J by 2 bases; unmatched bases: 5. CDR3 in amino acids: CASSLEPGGTGNTIYF. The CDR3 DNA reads TGTGCCAGCAGCTTGGAGCCAGGGGGAACTGGAAACACCATATATTTT.